The 6 T cell receptor beta chains listed next were all sequenced from one sample in a study of blood T cell repertoires in COVID-19. Profiled with immunoSEQ multiplex PCR; TCRdb holds only in-frame clones, not every one. Of 240,000 or so clones listed, roughly four fifths are singletons. Sequencing used peripheral blood. The receptors were sampled from a woman older than 75 with acute or convalescent COVID-19.

The chain's CDR3 is CASSVVPSVAERSIYF. The CDR3 coding sequence is TGTGCCAGCAGCGTAGTCCCTTCAGTGGCAGAGAGGTCCATATATTTT. The rearrangement joins TRBV9 to TRBJ1-3, with D unclear. Germline V CDR1 and CDR2: SGDLS, YYNGEE. CDR3 length equals 16 residues. Trimming removed 0 bases from V and 11 bases from J, with 21 bases in between.

The chain is built from TRBV27 and TRBJ2-5, with 9 bases identical to TRBD1. The CDR3 consists of 15 residues. Per the germline V gene, CDR1 is MNHEY and CDR2 is SMNVEV (reference sequence). V gave up 4 bases and J gave up 5 bases; unmatched junction bases: 8. DNA for the CDR3: TGTGCCAGCAGTTCCCTACAGGGGGCGGTGGAGACCCAGTACTTC. Protein sequence: CASSSLQGAVETQYF.

The V call is TRBV2, the J call TRBJ1-3; possibly TRBD1 for D (5 bases). Trimming stripped 2 bases from V and 1 base from J, with 6 bases between. Germline V CDR1 and CDR2: SNHLY, FYNNEI. This CDR3 has 14 residues. CDR3 in DNA: TGTGCCAGCAGTGAAAGGGGTTCTGGAAACACCATATATTTT. It yields the protein CASSERGSGNTIYF. Full variable domain (rest looked up from reference TRBV2 and TRBJ1-3): EPEVTQTPSHQVTQMGQEVILRCVPISNHLYFYWYRQILGQKVEFLVSFYNNEISEKSEIFDDQFSVERPDGSNFTLKIRSTKLEDSAMYFCASSERGSGNTIYFGEGSWLTVV.

The chain joins TRBV15 to TRBJ2-3, with D uncertain. Trimming stripped 0 bases from V and 0 bases from J, with 7 bases between. Germline values: CDR1 LNHNV, CDR2 YYDKDF (reference sequence). The CDR3 totals 15 residues. The DNA of the CDR3 is TGTGCCACCAGCAGAGATCAACTCAGCACAGATACGCAGTATTTT. Translating it yields CATSRDQLSTDTQYF.

The genes are TRBV11-2 and TRBJ2-5; TRBD1 agrees at 9 bases. The germline CDR1 and CDR2 sequences are SGHAT and FQNNGV. The CDR3 is made up of 15 amino acids. Trimming removed 5 bases from V and 5 bases from J; junction bases left unmatched: 9. In DNA, the CDR3 is TGTGCCAGCAGCAAGACGACAGGGGGAGGGGAGACCCAGTACTTC. This gives the protein CASSKTTGGGETQYF. The variable domain in full, with the rest retrieved from reference TRBV11-2 and TRBJ2-5, is EAGVAQSPRYKIIEKRQSVAFWCNPISGHATLYWYQQILGQGPKLLIQFQNNGVVDDSQLPKDRFSAERLKGVDSTLKIQPAKLEDSAVYLCASSKTTGGGETQYFGPGTRLLVL.

The rearrangement uses TRBV5-1 and TRBJ2-2, with TRBD1 as a possible D gene (7 bases). Trimming pared 4 bases from V and 4 bases from J, leaving 17 bases between. From germline, CDR1 is SGHRS and CDR2 YFSETQ. The CDR3 totals 16 residues. CDR3 loop: CASSVRQGGITGELFF. As DNA, the CDR3 is TGCGCCAGCAGCGTTCGACAGGGAGGCATCACCGGGGAGCTGTTTTTT. The full variable domain, in which reference TRBV5-1 and TRBJ2-2 provide the parts outside the CDR3, is KAGVTQTPRYLIKTRGQQVTLSCSPISGHRSVSWYQQTPGQGLQFLFEYFSETQRNKGNFPGRFSGRQFSNSRSEMNVSTLELGDSALYLCASSVRQGGITGELFFGEGSRLTVL.